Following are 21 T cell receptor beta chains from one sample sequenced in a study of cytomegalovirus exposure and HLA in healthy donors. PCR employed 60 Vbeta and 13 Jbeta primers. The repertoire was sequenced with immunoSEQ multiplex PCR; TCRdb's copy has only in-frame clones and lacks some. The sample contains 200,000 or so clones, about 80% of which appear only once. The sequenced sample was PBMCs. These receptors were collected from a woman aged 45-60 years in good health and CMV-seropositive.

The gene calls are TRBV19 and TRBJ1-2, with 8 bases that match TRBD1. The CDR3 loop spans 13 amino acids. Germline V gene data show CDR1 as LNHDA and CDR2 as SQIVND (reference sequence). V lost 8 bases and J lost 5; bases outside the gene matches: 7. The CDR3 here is CASAHRGDYGYTF. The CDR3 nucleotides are TGTGCCAGTGCCCACAGGGGGGATTATGGCTACACCTTC.

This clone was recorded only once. The CDR3 sequence: CASTYQGIWETQYF. CDR3 DNA sequence: TGTGCCAGCACCTATCAGGGGATTTGGGAGACCCAGTACTTC. V usage is TRBV6-6 and J usage is TRBJ2-5; possibly TRBD1 for D (6 bases). The germline V gene encodes CDR1 MNHNY and CDR2 SVGAGI (reference sequence). V was trimmed by 7 bases and J by 5 bases, leaving 17 bases between them. This CDR3 region has 14 residues.

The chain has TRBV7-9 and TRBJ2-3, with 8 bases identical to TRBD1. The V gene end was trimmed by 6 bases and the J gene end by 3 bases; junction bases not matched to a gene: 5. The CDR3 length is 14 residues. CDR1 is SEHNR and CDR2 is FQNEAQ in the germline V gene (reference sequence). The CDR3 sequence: CASRDRERTDTQYF. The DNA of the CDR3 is TGTGCCAGCAGGGACAGGGAGCGTACAGATACGCAGTATTTT.

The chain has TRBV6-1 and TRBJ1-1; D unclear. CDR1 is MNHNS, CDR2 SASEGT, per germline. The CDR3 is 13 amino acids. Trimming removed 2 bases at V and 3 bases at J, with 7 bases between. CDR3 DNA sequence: TGTGCCAGCAGTGAAATCCGGGACACTGAAGCTTTCTTT. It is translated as CASSEIRDTEAFF.

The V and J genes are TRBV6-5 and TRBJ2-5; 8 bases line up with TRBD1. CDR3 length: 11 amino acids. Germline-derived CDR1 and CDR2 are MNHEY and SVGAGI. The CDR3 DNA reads TGTGCTTCTACAGGGGGAGAGACCCAGTACTTC. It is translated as CASTGGETQYF.

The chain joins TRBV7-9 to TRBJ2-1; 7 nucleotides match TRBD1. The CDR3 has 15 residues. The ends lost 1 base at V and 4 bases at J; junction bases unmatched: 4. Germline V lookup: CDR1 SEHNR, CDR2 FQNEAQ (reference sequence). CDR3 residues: CASSLGDRAYNEQFF. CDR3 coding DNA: TGTGCCAGCAGCTTAGGTGACAGGGCTTACAATGAGCAGTTCTTC.

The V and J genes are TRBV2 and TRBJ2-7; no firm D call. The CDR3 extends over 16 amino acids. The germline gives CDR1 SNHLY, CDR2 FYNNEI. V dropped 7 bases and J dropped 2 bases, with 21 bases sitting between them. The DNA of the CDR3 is TGTGCCAGCAACACAGTCCTGGTCGGTACGGCCTACGAGCAGTACTTC. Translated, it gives CASNTVLVGTAYEQYF.

The CDR3 nucleotides are TGTGCCAGCAGCTTGGACAGGGGAACTGAAGCTTTCTTT. It specifies CASSLDRGTEAFF. The J gene is TRBJ1-1, the V gene TRBV5-8, with 7 nucleotides matching TRBD1. The trim removed 0 bases at V and 5 bases at J, leaving 1 base unmatched. CDR1 and CDR2 (germline): SGHTS, YDEGEE. This CDR3 comprises 13 residues.

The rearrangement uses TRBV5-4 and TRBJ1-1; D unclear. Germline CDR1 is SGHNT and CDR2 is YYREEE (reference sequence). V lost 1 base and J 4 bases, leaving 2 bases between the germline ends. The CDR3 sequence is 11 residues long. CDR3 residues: CASSLRTEAFF. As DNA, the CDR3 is TGTGCCAGCAGCTTGCGCACTGAAGCTTTCTTT.

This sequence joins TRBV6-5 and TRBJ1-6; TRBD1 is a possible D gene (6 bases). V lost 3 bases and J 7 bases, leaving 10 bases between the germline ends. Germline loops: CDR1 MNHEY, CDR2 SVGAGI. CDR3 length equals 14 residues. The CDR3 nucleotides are TGTGCCAGCAGTTATGAGGGGGTAAATTCACCCCTCCACTTT. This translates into CASSYEGVNSPLHF.

The CDR3 reads CASSSRDRDYEQYF. CDR3 nucleotide sequence: TGTGCCAGCAGCTCCCGGGACAGGGACTACGAGCAGTACTTC. The chain recombines TRBV5-8 with TRBJ2-7, with TRBD1 identical over 9 bases. Germline loops: CDR1 SGHTS, CDR2 YDEGEE. J was trimmed by 3 bases and V by 3 bases; bases with no gene match: 4. CDR3 size: 14 residues.

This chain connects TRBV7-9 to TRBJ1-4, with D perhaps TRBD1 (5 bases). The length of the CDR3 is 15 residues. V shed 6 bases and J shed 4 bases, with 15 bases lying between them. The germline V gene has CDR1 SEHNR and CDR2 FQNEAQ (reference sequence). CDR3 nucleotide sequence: TGTGCCAGCAGACGGGACGGGAGAGATAATGAAAAACTGTTTTTT. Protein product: CASRRDGRDNEKLFF.

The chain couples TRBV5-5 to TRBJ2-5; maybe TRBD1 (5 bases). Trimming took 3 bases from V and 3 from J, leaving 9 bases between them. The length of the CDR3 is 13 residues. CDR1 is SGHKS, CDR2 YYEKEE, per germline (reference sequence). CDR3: CASSWQGKETQYF. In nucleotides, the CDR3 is TGTGCCAGCAGCTGGCAGGGCAAAGAGACCCAGTACTTC.

CDR3 DNA sequence: TGTGCCAGCAGTCTGGGACTAGCGGGCTACAATGAGCAGTTCTTC. Amino acids: CASSLGLAGYNEQFF. This chain uses TRBV27 with TRBJ2-1; 12 nucleotides agree with TRBD2. The junction had 2 bases not matched to a gene; V was cut back by 5 bases and J by 3 bases. The CDR3 is made up of 15 amino acids. The V gene's germline CDR1 is MNHEY and CDR2 SMNVEV (reference sequence).

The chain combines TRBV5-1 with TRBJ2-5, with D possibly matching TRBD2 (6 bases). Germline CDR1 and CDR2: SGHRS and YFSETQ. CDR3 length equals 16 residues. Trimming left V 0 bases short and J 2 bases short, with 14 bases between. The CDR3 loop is CASSLVAAAGQETQYF. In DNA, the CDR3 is TGCGCCAGCAGCTTGGTTGCGGCTGCGGGACAAGAGACCCAGTACTTC.

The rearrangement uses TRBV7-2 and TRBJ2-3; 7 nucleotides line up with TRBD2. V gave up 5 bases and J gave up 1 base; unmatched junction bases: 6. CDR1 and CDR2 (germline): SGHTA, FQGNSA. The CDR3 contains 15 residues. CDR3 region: CASSPGGRGTDTQYF. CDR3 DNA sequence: TGTGCCAGCAGCCCGGGGGGACGAGGCACAGATACGCAGTATTTT. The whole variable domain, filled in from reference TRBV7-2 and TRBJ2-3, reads GAGVSQSPSNKVTEKGKDVELRCDPISGHTALYWYRQSLGQGLEFLIYFQGNSAPDKSGLPSDRFSAERTGGSVSTLTIQRTQQEDSAVYLCASSPGGRGTDTQYFGPGTRLTVL.

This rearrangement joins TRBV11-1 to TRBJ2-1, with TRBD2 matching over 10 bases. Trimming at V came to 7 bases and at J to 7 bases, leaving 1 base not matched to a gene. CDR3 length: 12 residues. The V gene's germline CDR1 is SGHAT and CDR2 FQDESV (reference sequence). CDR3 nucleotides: TGTGCCAGCACTAGCGGGGGAAATGAGCAGTTCTTC. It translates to CASTSGGNEQFF.

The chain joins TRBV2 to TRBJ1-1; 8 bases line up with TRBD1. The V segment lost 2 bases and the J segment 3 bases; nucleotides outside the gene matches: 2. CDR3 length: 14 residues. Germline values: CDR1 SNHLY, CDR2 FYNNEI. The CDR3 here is CASSEQGADTEAFF. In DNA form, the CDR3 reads TGTGCCAGCAGTGAACAGGGGGCGGACACTGAAGCTTTCTTT.

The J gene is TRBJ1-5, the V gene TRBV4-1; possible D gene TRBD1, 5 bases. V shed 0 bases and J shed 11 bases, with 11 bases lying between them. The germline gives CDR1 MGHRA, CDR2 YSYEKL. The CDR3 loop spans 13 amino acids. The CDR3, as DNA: TGCGCCAGCAGCCAAGAAGGGGTACAGTCCCAGCATTTT. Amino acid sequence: CASSQEGVQSQHF.

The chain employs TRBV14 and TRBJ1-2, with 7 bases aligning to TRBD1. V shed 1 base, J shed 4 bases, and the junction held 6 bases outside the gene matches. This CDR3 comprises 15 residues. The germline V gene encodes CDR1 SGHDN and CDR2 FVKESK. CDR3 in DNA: TGTGCCAGCAGCCAAGCGTCAGGGGGGAGCTATGGCTACACCTTC. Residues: CASSQASGGSYGYTF.

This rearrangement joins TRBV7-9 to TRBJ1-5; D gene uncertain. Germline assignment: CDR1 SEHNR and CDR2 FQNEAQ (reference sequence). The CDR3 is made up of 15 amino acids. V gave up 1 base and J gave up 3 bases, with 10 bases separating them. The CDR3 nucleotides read TGTGCCAGCAGCTTAGGAGGGTTGGACAATCAGCCCCAGCATTTT. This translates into CASSLGGLDNQPQHF.